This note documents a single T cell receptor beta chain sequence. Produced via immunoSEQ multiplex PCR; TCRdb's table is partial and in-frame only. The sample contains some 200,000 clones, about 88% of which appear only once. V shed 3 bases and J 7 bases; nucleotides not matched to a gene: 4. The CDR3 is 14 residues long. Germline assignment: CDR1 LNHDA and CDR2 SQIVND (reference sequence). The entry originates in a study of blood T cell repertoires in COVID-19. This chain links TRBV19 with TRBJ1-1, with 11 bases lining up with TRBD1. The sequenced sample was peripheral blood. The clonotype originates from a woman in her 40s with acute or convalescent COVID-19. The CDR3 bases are TGTGCCAGTAGTATTGGACAGGGGGCGAATGAAGCTTTCTTT. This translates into CASSIGQGANEAFF.